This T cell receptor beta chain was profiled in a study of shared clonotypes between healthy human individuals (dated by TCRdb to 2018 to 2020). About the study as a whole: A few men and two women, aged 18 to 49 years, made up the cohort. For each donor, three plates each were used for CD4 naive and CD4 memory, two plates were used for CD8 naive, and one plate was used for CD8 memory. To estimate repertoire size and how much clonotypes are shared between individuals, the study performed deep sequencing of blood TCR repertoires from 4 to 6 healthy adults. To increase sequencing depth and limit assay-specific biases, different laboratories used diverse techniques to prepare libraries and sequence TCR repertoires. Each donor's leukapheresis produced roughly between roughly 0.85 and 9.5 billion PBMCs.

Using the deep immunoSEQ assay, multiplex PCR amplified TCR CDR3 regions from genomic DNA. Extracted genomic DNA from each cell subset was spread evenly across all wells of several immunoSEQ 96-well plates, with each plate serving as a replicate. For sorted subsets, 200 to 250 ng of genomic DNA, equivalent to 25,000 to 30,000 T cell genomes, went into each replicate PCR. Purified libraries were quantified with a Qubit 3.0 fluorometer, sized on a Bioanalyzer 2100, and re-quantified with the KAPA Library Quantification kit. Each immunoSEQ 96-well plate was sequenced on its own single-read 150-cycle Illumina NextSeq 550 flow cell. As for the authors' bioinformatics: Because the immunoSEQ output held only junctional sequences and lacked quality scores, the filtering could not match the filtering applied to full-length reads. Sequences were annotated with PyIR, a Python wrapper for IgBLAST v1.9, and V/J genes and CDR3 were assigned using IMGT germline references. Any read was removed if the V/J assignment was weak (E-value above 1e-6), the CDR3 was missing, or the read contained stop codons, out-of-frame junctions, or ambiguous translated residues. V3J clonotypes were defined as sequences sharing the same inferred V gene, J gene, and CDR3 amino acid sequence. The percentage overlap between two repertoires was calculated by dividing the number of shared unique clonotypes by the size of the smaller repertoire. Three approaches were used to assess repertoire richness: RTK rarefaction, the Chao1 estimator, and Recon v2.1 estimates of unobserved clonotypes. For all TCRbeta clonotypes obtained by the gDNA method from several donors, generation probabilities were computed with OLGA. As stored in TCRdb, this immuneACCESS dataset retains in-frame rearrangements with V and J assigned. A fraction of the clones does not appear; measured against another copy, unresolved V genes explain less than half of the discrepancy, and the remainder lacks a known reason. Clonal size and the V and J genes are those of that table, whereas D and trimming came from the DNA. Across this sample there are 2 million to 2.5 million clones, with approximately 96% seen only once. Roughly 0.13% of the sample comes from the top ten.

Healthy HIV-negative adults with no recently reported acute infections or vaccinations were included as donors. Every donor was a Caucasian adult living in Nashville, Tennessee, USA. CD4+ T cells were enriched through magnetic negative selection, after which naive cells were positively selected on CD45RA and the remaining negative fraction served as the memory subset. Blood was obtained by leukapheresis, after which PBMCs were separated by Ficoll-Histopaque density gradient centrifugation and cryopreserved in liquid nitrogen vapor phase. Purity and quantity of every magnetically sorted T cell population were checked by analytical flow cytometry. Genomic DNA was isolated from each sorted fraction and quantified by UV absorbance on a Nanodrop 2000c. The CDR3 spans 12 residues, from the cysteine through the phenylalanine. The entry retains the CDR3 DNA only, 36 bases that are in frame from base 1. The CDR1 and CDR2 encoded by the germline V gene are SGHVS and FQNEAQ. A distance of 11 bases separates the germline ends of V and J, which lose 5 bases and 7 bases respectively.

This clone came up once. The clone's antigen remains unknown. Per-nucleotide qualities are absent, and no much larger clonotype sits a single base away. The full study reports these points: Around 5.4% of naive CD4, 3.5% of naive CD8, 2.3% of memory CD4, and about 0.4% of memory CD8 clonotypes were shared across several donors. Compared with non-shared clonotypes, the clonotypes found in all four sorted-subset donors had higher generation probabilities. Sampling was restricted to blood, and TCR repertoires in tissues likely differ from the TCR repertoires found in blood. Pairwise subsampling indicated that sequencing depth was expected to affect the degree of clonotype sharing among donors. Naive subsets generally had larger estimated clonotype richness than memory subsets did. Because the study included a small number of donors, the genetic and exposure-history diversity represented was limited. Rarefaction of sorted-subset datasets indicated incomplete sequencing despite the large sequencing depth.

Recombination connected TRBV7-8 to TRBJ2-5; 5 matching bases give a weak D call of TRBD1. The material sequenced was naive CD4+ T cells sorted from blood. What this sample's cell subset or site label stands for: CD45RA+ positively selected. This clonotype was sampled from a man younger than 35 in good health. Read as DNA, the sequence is TGTGCCAGCAGCCCGGAGCAGGGGACCCAGTACTTC. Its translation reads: CASSPEQGTQYF. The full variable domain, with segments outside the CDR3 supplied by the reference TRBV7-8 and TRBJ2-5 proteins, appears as GAGVSQSPRYKVAKRGQDVALRCDPISGHVSLFWYQQALGQGPEFLTYFQNEAQLDKSGLPSDRFFAERPEGSVSTLKIQRTQQEDSAVYLCASSPEQGTQYFGPGTRLLVL.